The 20 T cell receptor beta chains given below trace back to one sample, sequenced in a study of T-cell reconstitution after alpha-beta-depleted transplantation in children. Unique molecular identifiers tagged the TCRbeta library. TCRdb re-analysed the PCR reads in MiXCR, keeping a single row per CDR3 protein. The data hold 220,000 or so distinct CDR3 sequences, with approximately 8.9% observed a single time. Sample: PBMCs, mostly from graft donor cells, taken 180 days after TCRalphabeta/CD19-depleted stem cell transplant. The receptors were sampled from a male patient younger than 18 who had a stem cell transplant for acute lymphoblastic leukemia, so the T cells may come from the graft donor.

Regarding this clonotype: Being one base from a much bigger clone, this may be a read error. The V gene is TRBV24-1, the J gene TRBJ2-3, with 10 bases identical to TRBD1. Trimming removed 7 bases from V and 3 bases from J; junction bases left unmatched: 9. The CDR3 extends over 16 amino acids. Germline CDR1 reads KGHDR; CDR2 reads SFDVKD. As DNA, the CDR3 is TGTGCCACCAGCCCGGGCGGGACAGGGGCGACAGATACGCAGTATTTT. It specifies CATSPGGTGATDTQYF.

This clonotype has a count of ten or more. The CDR3 sequence is CAIRLLAEFGSNQPQHF. The CDR3 nucleotides read TGTGCCATCAGGCTACTGGCTGAGTTTGGTAGCAATCAGCCCCAGCATTTT. V is TRBV10-3 and J is TRBJ1-5; no definite D call. This CDR3 has 17 amino acids. Trimming pared 6 bases from V and 0 bases from J, leaving 18 bases between. Germline V gives CDR1 ENHRY, CDR2 SYGVKD.

This clonotype was seen many times. This sequence joins TRBV24-1 and TRBJ2-7; maybe TRBD1 (6 bases). The CDR3 runs 16 residues. Germline V gives CDR1 KGHDR, CDR2 SFDVKD. V lost 2 bases, J lost 3 bases, and 16 bases lay in between. In DNA, the CDR3 is TGTGCCACCAGTGATTCCTCGAGCCGGGACATCTACGAGCAGTACTTC. Translation gives CATSDSSSRDIYEQYF.

This clonotype has ten or more counts. The CDR3 spells CASTATDPRYRGYTF. The CDR3 DNA follows: TGTGCCAGCACCGCCACCGATCCCAGATACCGTGGCTACACCTTC. V gene TRBV28 combines with J gene TRBJ1-2, with D unclear. The germline V and J ends were trimmed by 7 bases and 7 bases, with 22 bases remaining between them. The CDR3 has 15 residues. Germline V gives CDR1 MDHEN, CDR2 SYDVKM.

This clonotype has ten or more counts. The chain joins TRBV20-1 to TRBJ2-1, with 8 bases aligning to TRBD2. CDR3 size: 14 residues. Per the germline V gene, CDR1 is DFQATT and CDR2 is SNEGSKA (reference sequence). This chain's CDR3 is CSLTGGPSYNEQFF. The CDR3 DNA reads as TGCAGCCTTACGGGGGGGCCCTCCTACAATGAGCAGTTCTTC.

This chain connects TRBV9 to TRBJ2-5; D is unclear. CDR1 and CDR2 from the germline V gene are SGDLS and YYNGEE. The CDR3 contains 13 residues. Trimming took off 0 bases at V and 5 bases at J, with 8 bases between the two ends. In DNA, the CDR3 is TGTGCCAGCAGCGTAGGAGTCAGTGAGACCCAGTACTTC. It encodes CASSVGVSETQYF.

In its sample, this clonotype was seen many times. The rearrangement links TRBV21-1 to TRBJ1-5; the tabulated D call, TRBD1, remains unverified against the DNA. TRBV21-1 is tagged as a pseudogene. CDR3 length equals 19 residues. The CDR3 is CASSNRQTGKRGGNQPQHF. In DNA, the CDR3 is TGTGCCAGCAGCAACCGGCAGACAGGGAAGAGGGGGGGCAATCAGCCCCAGCATTTT.

This clonotype was seen a handful of times. CDR3 loop: CASSYALGQGPTYEQYF. The CDR3 coding sequence is TGTGCCAGCAGCTACGCCCTGGGACAGGGGCCAACCTACGAGCAGTACTTC. The chain joins TRBV7-2 to TRBJ2-7; 10 bases are shared with TRBD1. The trim removed 4 bases at V and 2 bases at J, leaving 11 bases unmatched. Germline CDR1 is SGHTA and CDR2 is FQGNSA. This CDR3 has 17 amino acids.

There are many counts of this clonotype. This rearrangement joins TRBV18 to TRBJ1-1; no clear D gene. This CDR3 spans 18 amino acids. Germline values: CDR1 KGHSH, CDR2 LQKENI. Trimming shortened V by 0 bases and J by 4 bases, and 21 bases separated the two germline ends. The CDR3 is CASSPPVGYSKGPTEAFF. The CDR3 region has the DNA TGTGCCAGCTCACCACCTGTAGGGTACAGTAAGGGCCCCACTGAAGCTTTCTTT.

The CDR3 protein is CASTQSPGQGGQPQHF. The CDR3 DNA reads as TGCGCCAGCACCCAGAGCCCGGGACAGGGAGGTCAGCCCCAGCATTTT. The chain joins TRBV4-1 to TRBJ1-5; 9 bases agree with TRBD1. Per the germline V gene, CDR1 is MGHRA and CDR2 is YSYEKL. V was clipped by 7 bases and J by 6 bases; unmatched bases: 13. This CDR3 has 16 residues.

This clonotype was seen ten or more times. The rearrangement joins TRBV20-1 to TRBJ2-1; D ambiguous. The V and J ends lost 0 bases and 0 bases respectively, with 6 bases between them. CDR3 length equals 14 residues. The germline V gene encodes CDR1 DFQATT and CDR2 SNEGSKA (reference sequence). Written as DNA, the CDR3 is TGCAGTGCTAGAGACCAGAGCTCCTACAATGAGCAGTTCTTC. This codes for CSARDQSSYNEQFF.

There are many counts of this clonotype. The V and J genes are TRBV5-1 and TRBJ2-1; D gene uncertain. Germline V gene sequence: CDR1 SGHRS, CDR2 YFSETQ. V dropped 4 bases and J dropped 6 bases, with 11 bases sitting between them. The CDR3 is 13 residues long. CDR3 sequence: CASSRAALNEQFF. CDR3 nucleotide sequence: TGCGCCAGCAGCCGAGCCGCCCTCAATGAGCAGTTCTTC.

There are many counts of this clonotype. The rearrangement uses TRBV6-5 and TRBJ2-7; D might be TRBD2 (5 bases). The CDR3 extends over 13 amino acids. CDR1 MNHEY and CDR2 SVGAGI come from the germline V gene. The V and J ends lost 6 bases and 2 bases respectively, with 11 bases between them. The CDR3 DNA follows: TGTGCCAGCAGATGGACTGCTACCTACGAGCAGTACTTC. Its translation is CASRWTATYEQYF.

This clonotype was seen only a few times. This chain links TRBV11-2 with TRBJ1-1, with TRBD1 identical over 7 bases. J lost 5 bases, V lost 5 bases, and 8 bases had no gene match. Germline V lookup: CDR1 SGHAT, CDR2 FQNNGV. The CDR3 runs 14 residues. CDR3 sequence: CASSPDRAVTEAFF. CDR3 coding DNA: TGTGCCAGCAGCCCCGACAGGGCGGTGACTGAAGCTTTCTTT.

To note about this clonotype: A clone one base away is much larger, so this may be a read error. The J gene is TRBJ2-7, the V gene TRBV20-1, with D unclear. Germline lookup yields CDR1 DFQATT and CDR2 SNEGSKA (reference sequence). CDR3 length equals 12 residues. CDR3 sequence (DNA): TGCAGTGTTAGAGTCGGTAACTACGAGCAGTACTTC. Residues: CSVRVGNYEQYF.

This clonotype showed up many times. The chain uses TRBV4-1 and TRBJ1-2; D is uncertain. The V gene's germline CDR1 is MGHRA and CDR2 YSYEKL. The CDR3 sequence is 14 residues long. With 0 bases removed from V and 5 bases from J, the gap between germline ends came to 10 bases. CDR3 loop: CASSQDPTVYGYTF. DNA of the CDR3: TGCGCCAGCAGCCAAGACCCTACGGTTTATGGCTACACCTTC.

This clonotype occurred many times. CDR3 nucleotides: TGTGCCAGCAGCCCGGGACTAGCAACTGATACGCAGTATTTT. The encoded protein is CASSPGLATDTQYF. This chain joins TRBV5-8 and TRBJ2-3; 9 nucleotides match TRBD2. The CDR3 has 14 residues. CDR1 SGHTS and CDR2 YDEGEE come from the germline V gene. Trimming removed 4 bases from V and 6 bases from J; junction bases left unmatched: 6.

At least ten counts were recorded for this clonotype. The chain couples TRBV6-5 to TRBJ2-7; 8 nucleotides line up with TRBD1. CDR1 and CDR2 (germline): MNHEY, SVGAGI. The CDR3 loop spans 15 amino acids. The V segment lost 2 bases and the J segment 2 bases; nucleotides outside the gene matches: 5. CDR3 loop: CASSYAETGAYEQYF. The CDR3 region has the DNA TGTGCCAGCAGTTACGCCGAGACAGGGGCCTACGAGCAGTACTTC.

This clonotype has at least ten counts. The V gene is TRBV6-5, the J gene TRBJ1-6; D remains unclear. There are 14 residues in the CDR3. Looked up from germline, CDR1 is MNHEY and CDR2 is SVGAGI. V shed 8 bases and J shed 12 bases, with 20 bases lying between them. CDR3 coding DNA: TGTGCCAGCGCCCTCGGCCTTCCCCTTGGACCCCTCCACTTT. Translating gives CASALGLPLGPLHF.

This clonotype was seen many times. V gene TRBV28 combines with J gene TRBJ1-5; D is undetermined. The CDR3 totals 15 residues. V shed 2 bases and J shed 6 bases, with 14 bases lying between them. Germline-derived CDR1 and CDR2 are MDHEN and SYDVKM. Here the CDR3 DNA reads TGTGCCAGCAGTTTAATACCAGCCTCTCGTCAGCCCCAGCATTTT. Its translation is CASSLIPASRQPQHF.